The 12 T cell receptor beta chains in this list originate from one sample, sequenced in a study of blood T cell repertoires in COVID-19. Clones were sequenced by immunoSEQ multiplex PCR, and TCRdb holds only the in-frame ones, with some missing. The sample contains under 300,000 clones, roughly 84% of which appear only once. The material sequenced was peripheral blood. These receptors all come from a man aged 35-49 years who had recovered from COVID-19.

This chain connects TRBV14 to TRBJ2-6; unclear D gene. V was clipped by 0 bases and J by 0 bases, with 9 bases between them. Germline V gene data show CDR1 as SGHDN and CDR2 as FVKESK. The CDR3 runs 17 residues. The CDR3 reads CASSQDQVSSGANVLTF. The CDR3 DNA reads as TGTGCCAGCAGCCAAGATCAGGTGTCCTCTGGGGCCAACGTCCTGACTTTC.

The chain uses TRBV7-2 and TRBJ2-5; 9 nucleotides agree with TRBD2. The CDR3 spans 18 residues. J gave up 1 base and V 1 base, and 10 bases lay outside the gene matches. Germline values: CDR1 SGHTA, CDR2 FQGNSA. The CDR3 loop is CASSLDLSGGPLQETQYF. In nucleotides, the CDR3 is TGTGCCAGCAGCTTAGACTTGAGCGGGGGGCCCCTCCAAGAGACCCAGTACTTC.

A note on this clone: Other DNA sequences of this sample code for an identical CDR3. The chain is built from TRBV12-3 or TRBV12-4 and TRBJ1-5, with 7 nucleotides matching TRBD1. Losses at the gene ends were 6 bases for V and 4 bases for J; bases not matched to a gene: 3. CDR3 length equals 13 residues. CDR3 region: CASRPGQNQPQHF. The CDR3 coding sequence is TGTGCCAGCAGACCGGGACAGAATCAGCCCCAGCATTTT.

The genes are TRBV27 and TRBJ2-3, with a possible D match to TRBD1 (7 bases). The V end lost 5 bases, the J end lost 9 bases, and 15 bases lay between the germline ends. The V gene's germline CDR1 is MNHEY and CDR2 SMNVEV (reference sequence). The CDR3 is 13 amino acids. The CDR3 loop reads CASSAIQGGTQYF. The DNA for the CDR3 is TGTGCCAGCAGTGCGATCCAGGGGGGAACGCAGTATTTT.

The CDR3 DNA is TGCAGCGTTAATAGTCCGGGAGTCCAAGAGACCCAGTACTTC. Its translation is CSVNSPGVQETQYF. The V gene is TRBV29-1, the J gene TRBJ2-5; the D gene is possibly TRBD2 (6 bases). The V gene's germline CDR1 is SQVTM and CDR2 ANQGSEA. The CDR3 loop spans 14 amino acids. The V gene lost 5 bases and the J gene lost 1 base, with 14 bases spanning the gap.

The V call is TRBV6-5, the J call TRBJ1-1; D remains unclear. V lost 8 bases, J lost 1 base, and 8 bases lay in between. Germline CDR1 is MNHEY and CDR2 is SVGAGI. This CDR3 comprises 12 residues. The CDR3 DNA reads TGTGCCAGCGTGCGAACGAACACTGAAGCTTTCTTT. It codes for CASVRTNTEAFF.

The chain recombines TRBV5-1 with TRBJ2-2, with D perhaps matching TRBD1 (5 bases). Germline CDR1 and CDR2: SGHRS and YFSETQ. Trimming removed 1 base from V and 3 bases from J, with 13 bases in between. CDR3 length equals 16 residues. CDR3 coding DNA: TGCGCCAGCAGCTTGTCTGGGGCAATGCACACCGGGGAGCTGTTTTTT. It yields the protein CASSLSGAMHTGELFF.

The CDR3 is CASSSAGTSYNEQYF. In DNA form, the CDR3 reads TGTGCCAGCAGCTCAGCCGGGACAAGCTACAACGAGCAGTACTTC. The rearrangement uses TRBV9 and TRBJ2-7; D is possibly TRBD1 (6 bases). Per the germline V gene, CDR1 is SGDLS and CDR2 is YYNGEE. CDR3 length equals 15 residues. Between the trimmed V and J ends, which lost 4 bases and 5 bases, there was a span of 19 bases.

This chain connects TRBV2 to TRBJ1-4; D gene ambiguous. The CDR3 contains 16 residues. V lost 2 bases and J 0 bases, leaving 10 bases between the germline ends. CDR1 is SNHLY, CDR2 FYNNEI, per germline. CDR3 in amino acids: CASSEYMGATNEKLFF. The CDR3 DNA sequence: TGTGCCAGCAGTGAATATATGGGCGCAACTAATGAAAAACTGTTTTTT.

The V call is TRBV7-9, the J call TRBJ1-1; D possibly corresponds to TRBD1 (5 bases). Germline V gives CDR1 SEHNR, CDR2 FQNEAQ (reference sequence). The CDR3 extends over 13 amino acids. V was trimmed by 2 bases and J by 5 bases, leaving 9 bases between them. The CDR3 sequence: CASSLTRQTEAFF. For the CDR3, the DNA is TGTGCCAGCAGCTTAACCAGACAGACTGAAGCTTTCTTT. Full variable domain (remainder filled in from reference TRBV7-9 and TRBJ1-1): DTGVSQNPRHKITKRGQNVTFRCDPISEHNRLYWYRQTLGQGPEFLTYFQNEAQLEKSRLLSDRFSAERPKGSFSTLEIQRTEQGDSAMYLCASSLTRQTEAFFGQGTRLTVV.

V is TRBV9 and J is TRBJ2-5; 8 bases map to TRBD2. The CDR3 has 14 residues. Germline lookup yields CDR1 SGDLS and CDR2 YYNGEE. V shed 0 bases, J shed 4 bases, and the junction held 2 bases outside the gene matches. The CDR3 nucleotides are TGTGCCAGCAGCGTAGTCGGGGGGGTAGAGACCCAGTACTTC. Translation gives CASSVVGGVETQYF.

The gene calls are TRBV2 and TRBJ1-1, with D possibly being TRBD1 (6 bases). CDR1 SNHLY and CDR2 FYNNEI come from the germline V gene. The V end lost 8 bases, the J end lost 1 base, and 11 bases lay between the germline ends. The CDR3 totals 13 residues. For the CDR3, the DNA is TGTGCCAGCGGAGTGGACAGGAACACTGAAGCTTTCTTT. Translation: CASGVDRNTEAFF.